This T cell receptor (beta chain) was documented in a study of T cells in Graves' hyperthyroidism and ophthalmopathy. Turning to the study itself: Blood from the periphery was taken at initial diagnosis, before any treatment.

There were TCR beta CDR3 regions amplified from RNA transcripts. With the HTBI primer set, the TCR CDR3 went through a first round of RT-PCR. TCRdb recomputed calls from the multiplex PCR reads with MiXCR, one row per CDR3 protein. The sample records tens of thousands of distinct CDR3 sequences, roughly 46% being singletons. The V gene's germline CDR1 is SGDLS and CDR2 YYNGEE. The CDR3 has 15 amino acids. V lost 2 bases and J 5 bases, leaving 11 bases between the germline ends. Fresh peripheral blood, 9.5 to 10 ml of it, supplied the PBMCs. V gene TRBV9 combines with J gene TRBJ1-6; the D gene is possibly TRBD1 (6 bases). This TCR was recovered from a woman aged 25 to 39 with Graves' hyperthyroidism. What was sequenced was blood. The chain's CDR3 is CASSVRQDHNSPLHF. Written as DNA, the CDR3 is TGTGCCAGCAGCGTCCGACAGGATCATAATTCACCCCTCCACTTT.